The 14 T cell receptor beta chains listed next were all sequenced from one sample in a study of blood T cell repertoires in COVID-19. Produced via immunoSEQ multiplex PCR; TCRdb's table is partial and in-frame only. The sample holds approximately 670,000 clones; 85% to 90% are singletons and the top ten take around 0.3%. The sequenced sample consisted of peripheral blood. The receptors were sampled from a woman younger than 35 with acute or convalescent COVID-19.

The chain uses TRBV7-8 and TRBJ2-7, with D possibly matching TRBD2 (6 bases). This CDR3 has 15 residues. Germline CDR1 reads SGHVS; CDR2 reads FQNEAQ. V gave up 2 bases and J gave up 3 bases, with 14 bases separating them. CDR3 DNA: TGTGCCAGCAGCTTATCCGGAGGGGAATACTACGAGCAGTACTTC. Amino acids: CASSLSGGEYYEQYF.

The chain is built from TRBV6-5 and TRBJ2-1, with 11 bases that match TRBD2. After removal of 10 bases from V and 8 bases from J, the junction contained 7 bases not matched to a gene. Germline CDR1 reads MNHEY; CDR2 reads SVGAGI. The CDR3 loop spans 13 amino acids. The CDR3 nucleotides are TGTGCCACCATAGCGGGGGGGCCGGATGAGCAGTTCTTC. Protein: CATIAGGPDEQFF.

This CDR3 is CASSPGATGTEAFF. CDR3 DNA sequence: TGCGCCAGCAGCCCAGGGGCTACGGGGACTGAAGCTTTCTTT. The chain is built from TRBV4-1 and TRBJ1-1, with TRBD1 as a possible D gene (6 bases). Germline-derived CDR1 and CDR2 are MGHRA and YSYEKL. The CDR3 has 14 residues. Trimming took off 4 bases at V and 5 bases at J, with 14 bases between the two ends.

This sequence joins TRBV30 and TRBJ1-3, with D perhaps matching TRBD1 (6 bases). V was trimmed by 2 bases and J by 4 bases, leaving 9 bases between them. The V gene's germline CDR1 is GTSNPN and CDR2 SVGIG (reference sequence). This CDR3 is built from 13 residues. The CDR3 bases are TGTGCCTGGAGTAATACAGGGGGAAACACCATATATTTT. Its protein is CAWSNTGGNTIYF.

The chain uses TRBV29-1 and TRBJ1-2; a weak D match, TRBD1 (6 bases). The V end lost 5 bases, the J end lost 2 bases, and 9 bases lay between the germline ends. This CDR3 has 12 residues. CDR1 is SQVTM, CDR2 ANQGSEA, per germline. In DNA, the CDR3 is TGCAGCGTTCATAGGGGGAACTATGGCTACACCTTC. Amino acid sequence: CSVHRGNYGYTF.

This chain joins TRBV21-1 and TRBJ2-7; the D call TRBD2 from the table was never checked on the DNA. TRBV21-1 represents a pseudogene. The CDR3 is 11 amino acids. The CDR3 sequence: CASSPPREQYF. The DNA of the CDR3 is TGTGCCAGCAGCCCCCCTCGGGAGCAGTACTTC.

V gene TRBV24-1 combines with J gene TRBJ2-3, with 9 bases matching TRBD1. This CDR3 has 17 amino acids. The germline gives CDR1 KGHDR, CDR2 SFDVKD. V lost 2 bases, J lost 4 bases, and 9 bases stayed unmatched. Written as DNA, the CDR3 is TGTGCCACCAGTGATTCGTGGGGGACAGGGCTTTCAGATACGCAGTATTTT. It yields the protein CATSDSWGTGLSDTQYF.

This sequence joins TRBV5-1 and TRBJ1-2; D is possibly TRBD1 (5 bases). Looked up from germline, CDR1 is SGHRS and CDR2 is YFSETQ. V lost 0 bases to trimming and J lost 0 bases, with 9 bases between them. CDR3 length: 15 residues. The CDR3 protein is CASSLGTQANYGYTF. CDR3 DNA sequence: TGCGCCAGCAGCTTGGGGACACAGGCTAACTATGGCTACACCTTC.

The CDR3: CASTYSGTQLYGYTF. The DNA of the CDR3 is TGTGCCAGTACGTATTCGGGAACCCAGCTCTATGGCTACACCTTC. The V call is TRBV19, the J call TRBJ1-2; the D is unclear. CDR1 and CDR2 (germline): LNHDA, SQIVND (reference sequence). This CDR3 is 15 amino acids long. Trimming left V 7 bases short and J 4 bases short, with 19 bases between.

The table lists this clone with a count of one. The CDR3 coding sequence is TGTGCCAGCAGCTCCGGGGGCTATGGCTACACCTTC. Translating it yields CASSSGGYGYTF. The chain joins TRBV3-1 (or the pseudogene TRBV3-2) to TRBJ1-2; maybe TRBD1 (5 bases). Germline values: CDR1 LGHDT, CDR2 YNNKEL (reference sequence). V lost 5 bases and J lost 4, with 8 bases in between. There are 12 residues in the CDR3.

The rearrangement uses TRBV5-1 and TRBJ1-4; D unclear. The CDR3 runs to 15 residues. Germline CDR1 SGHRS, CDR2 YFSETQ. Trimming stripped 4 bases from V and 8 bases from J, with 18 bases between. In nucleotides, the CDR3 is TGCGCCAGCAGCCCCTGGGAGGATAGAGGGGAAAAACTGTTTTTT. Protein: CASSPWEDRGEKLFF.

In the case of this clone: The same CDR3 is also encoded by other DNA sequences in this sample. The chain carries TRBV29-1 and TRBJ2-7; D possibly corresponds to TRBD1 (6 bases). Trimming cost V 4 bases and J 3 bases, with 7 bases left between them. This CDR3 spans 11 amino acids. CDR1 and CDR2 from the germline V gene are SQVTM and ANQGSEA. CDR3 nucleotide sequence: TGCAGCGTTGCAGGGGACTACGAGCAGTACTTC. Encoded protein: CSVAGDYEQYF.

This chain links TRBV6-5 with TRBJ2-7, with D possibly TRBD1 on 5 matching bases. The V and J ends lost 10 bases and 3 bases respectively, with 19 bases between them. The CDR3 has 14 residues. Germline lookup yields CDR1 MNHEY and CDR2 SVGAGI. CDR3 nucleotide sequence: TGTGCCACCTACCGATCAGGACATCACTACGAGCAGTACTTC. Translation gives CATYRSGHHYEQYF.

The V gene is TRBV6-4, the J gene TRBJ2-3; D perhaps matches TRBD2 (5 bases). Germline values: CDR1 MRHNA, CDR2 SNTAGT. Trimming removed 4 bases at V and 1 base at J, with 9 bases between. CDR3 length equals 14 residues. The CDR3 reads CASSGAGGTDTQYF. CDR3 sequence (DNA): TGTGCCAGCAGTGGGGCCGGGGGCACAGATACGCAGTATTTT.